Listed here are 21 T cell receptor beta chains from one sample, sequenced in a study of blood T cell repertoires in COVID-19. The method was immunoSEQ multiplex PCR; TCRdb's version includes in-frame clones alone and lacks a portion of them. The sample includes 200,000 to 300,000 clones, 80% to 90% of them seen just once. Sequenced: peripheral blood. The receptor source for this set is a man aged 30 to 45 with active or convalescent COVID-19.

The chain recombines TRBV29-1 with TRBJ2-1; tentative D call: TRBD2 (5 bases). V lost 5 bases and J lost 5, with 28 bases in between. Germline loops: CDR1 SQVTM, CDR2 ANQGSEA. The CDR3 sequence is 18 residues long. The CDR3 DNA reads as TGCAGCGTTTCCCCTAGGGTAGACATGGAAGCGGACGACAATGAGCAGTTCTTC. This gives the protein CSVSPRVDMEADDNEQFF.

This chain joins TRBV9 and TRBJ2-2, with TRBD1 matching 9 bases. The CDR3 contains 14 residues. V was pared by 2 bases and J by 7 bases, with 3 bases of the junction left unmatched. Germline loops: CDR1 SGDLS, CDR2 YYNGEE. The DNA for the CDR3 is TGTGCCAGCAGCGTCGGGACAGGGATCGGGGAGCTGTTTTTT. Encoded protein: CASSVGTGIGELFF.

The chain couples TRBV19 to TRBJ2-2; TRBD1 aligns across 7 bases. Germline V gives CDR1 LNHDA, CDR2 SQIVND (reference sequence). The CDR3 is made up of 15 amino acids. V gave up 7 bases and J gave up 0 bases; unmatched junction bases: 5. The CDR3, as DNA: TGTGCCAGTAAATCTACAGGGGCGAACACCGGGGAGCTGTTTTTT. This codes for CASKSTGANTGELFF.

The V gene is TRBV5-1, the J gene TRBJ2-7, with 8 nucleotides matching TRBD1. This CDR3 comprises 15 residues. The germline V gene has CDR1 SGHRS and CDR2 YFSETQ. J was trimmed by 3 bases and V by 4 bases; bases with no gene match: 9. CDR3 DNA: TGCGCCAGCAGCGCCGGGAGCACAGGGGGCTACGAGCAGTACTTC. Amino acids: CASSAGSTGGYEQYF.

This chain links TRBV5-4 with TRBJ2-7, with TRBD2 matching 13 bases. In germline, CDR1 is SGHNT, CDR2 YYREEE (reference sequence). The CDR3 has 16 residues. V lost 3 bases to trimming and J lost 2 bases; unmatched junction nucleotides: 5. CDR3 amino acids: CASSSGLAGAAYEQYF. The CDR3 nucleotides read TGTGCCAGCAGCTCCGGACTAGCGGGGGCAGCCTACGAGCAGTACTTC.

This clone was counted a single time. The rearrangement joins TRBV4-2 to TRBJ2-2, with TRBD2 as a possible D gene (6 bases). The CDR3 covers 17 residues. Trimming cost V 2 bases and J 2 bases, with 15 bases left between them. CDR1 LGHNA and CDR2 YNFKEQ come from the germline V gene. In nucleotides, the CDR3 is TGTGCCAGCAGCCAATTGACATCCGGGGGAAACACCGGGGAGCTGTTTTTT. This encodes CASSQLTSGGNTGELFF.

This chain links TRBV7-3 with TRBJ2-1; TRBD2 agrees at 7 bases. Germline CDR1 SGHTA, CDR2 FQGTGA. The CDR3 extends over 17 amino acids. The V segment lost 1 base and the J segment 5 bases; nucleotides outside the gene matches: 11. CDR3 in amino acids: CASSLIGEVGRDNEQFF. The DNA of the CDR3 is TGTGCCAGCAGCTTAATCGGGGAGGTGGGGAGGGACAATGAGCAGTTCTTC.

V gene TRBV5-1 combines with J gene TRBJ2-1; 9 bases are a match to TRBD2. The CDR3 consists of 14 residues. The V and J ends lost 0 bases and 15 bases, in that order; junction bases with no gene match: 10. Germline V gene data show CDR1 as SGHRS and CDR2 as YFSETQ. The CDR3 is CASSLAASGGPGFF. The DNA of the CDR3 is TGCGCCAGCAGCTTGGCCGCGAGCGGGGGGCCGGGGTTCTTC.

The V and J genes are TRBV7-3 and TRBJ1-1; a possible D gene is TRBD1 (5 bases). The CDR3 loop spans 13 amino acids. Germline V gene lookup returns CDR1 SGHTA and CDR2 FQGTGA. Between the trimmed V and J ends, which lost 6 bases and 4 bases, there was a span of 12 bases. The CDR3 is CASRSRRGTEAFF. The CDR3 DNA reads TGTGCCAGCAGATCAAGGAGGGGCACTGAAGCTTTCTTT. Complete variable domain (other parts from reference TRBV7-3 and TRBJ1-1): GAGVSQTPSNKVTEKGKYVELRCDPISGHTALYWYRQSLGQGPEFLIYFQGTGAADDSGLPNDRFFAVRPEGSVSTLKIQRTERGDSAVYLCASRSRRGTEAFFGQGTRLTVV.

CDR3 protein: CASSEIQGFNEKLFF. CDR3 nucleotides: TGTGCCAGCAGTGAAATACAGGGGTTTAATGAAAAACTGTTTTTT. The chain joins TRBV6-1 to TRBJ1-4, with 7 bases lining up with TRBD1. V trimming: 2 bases; J trimming: 4 bases; junction bases outside the gene matches: 4. Germline CDR1 reads MNHNS; CDR2 reads SASEGT. This CDR3 has 15 residues.

The V gene is TRBV7-9, the J gene TRBJ2-2, with 8 bases lining up with TRBD1. CDR1 SEHNR and CDR2 FQNEAQ come from the germline V gene (reference sequence). This CDR3 has 19 residues. The trim removed 5 bases at V and 2 bases at J, leaving 16 bases unmatched. The CDR3 bases are TGTGCCAGCAGCGGAGACAGGGGACGAAGAGCCGGTAACACCGGGGAGCTGTTTTTT. Translation: CASSGDRGRRAGNTGELFF.

The chain joins TRBV2 to TRBJ2-2; the D gene is possibly TRBD1 (6 bases). The CDR3 runs 15 residues. The V gene lost 7 bases and the J gene lost 6 bases, with 18 bases spanning the gap. Germline V lookup: CDR1 SNHLY, CDR2 FYNNEI. The CDR3 sequence is CASTQPRTVAGELFF. The CDR3 nucleotides read TGTGCCAGCACCCAACCGCGGACAGTCGCCGGGGAGCTGTTTTTT.

The genes are TRBV7-9 and TRBJ1-1; 10 nucleotides line up with TRBD1. CDR3 size: 16 residues. Germline V CDR1 and CDR2: SEHNR, FQNEAQ (reference sequence). V was pared by 2 bases and J by 5 bases, with 8 bases of the junction left unmatched. CDR3 DNA: TGTGCCAGCAGCTTATCCGGGACAGGGGCTGGTACTGAAGCTTTCTTT. As protein: CASSLSGTGAGTEAFF.

Here the CDR3 reads CASSLGGSLDEKLFF. The CDR3, as DNA: TGTGCCAGCAGCTTGGGCGGTTCGTTGGATGAAAAACTGTTTTTT. The chain has TRBV5-5 and TRBJ1-4; no reliable D call. With 0 bases removed from V and 6 bases from J, the gap between germline ends came to 12 bases. Looked up from germline, CDR1 is SGHKS and CDR2 is YYEKEE (reference sequence). The length of the CDR3 is 15 residues.

The chain recombines TRBV7-9 with TRBJ2-2; D call uncertain. This CDR3 is built from 14 residues. The V end was cut by 3 bases, the J end by 1 base, with 6 bases between. Germline-derived CDR1 and CDR2 are SEHNR and FQNEAQ (reference sequence). The CDR3 region is CASSFVWNTGELFF. DNA of the CDR3: TGTGCCAGCAGCTTTGTCTGGAACACCGGGGAGCTGTTTTTT.

This chain connects TRBV6-5 to TRBJ2-1, with 9 nucleotides matching TRBD2. CDR1 is MNHEY and CDR2 is SVGAGI in the germline V gene. The junction had 9 bases not matched to a gene; V was cut back by 0 bases and J by 9 bases. The CDR3 contains 16 residues. CDR3 region: CASSYSGLARGTEQFF. Here the CDR3 DNA reads TGTGCCAGCAGTTACTCGGGACTAGCAAGGGGTACTGAGCAGTTCTTC.

This clone has ten or more counts. V usage is TRBV27 and J usage is TRBJ1-1, with D perhaps TRBD1 (6 bases). This CDR3 comprises 16 residues. Germline lookup yields CDR1 MNHEY and CDR2 SMNVEV (reference sequence). Deletions cut 6 bases from V and 3 bases from J, with 20 bases between. The CDR3 sequence: CASSNRGWGRDTEAFF. CDR3 DNA: TGTGCCAGCAGCAATCGAGGTTGGGGGCGCGACACTGAAGCTTTCTTT.

The genes are TRBV5-1 and TRBJ2-5; 8 bases align to TRBD2. J gave up 1 base and V 4 bases, and 0 bases lay outside the gene matches. From germline, CDR1 is SGHRS and CDR2 YFSETQ. The CDR3 contains 13 residues. The CDR3, as DNA: TGCGCCAGCAGCACTAGCGGCCAAGAGACCCAGTACTTC. Protein: CASSTSGQETQYF.

The V call is TRBV6-1, the J call TRBJ1-4; a weak D match, TRBD1 (5 bases). Germline V lookup: CDR1 MNHNS, CDR2 SASEGT. The CDR3 has 14 amino acids. The V end lost 2 bases, the J end lost 8 bases, and 12 bases lay between the germline ends. This CDR3 reads CASSEYGAREKLFF. CDR3 DNA: TGTGCCAGCAGTGAATATGGGGCGAGGGAAAAACTGTTTTTT.

The J gene is TRBJ2-2, the V gene TRBV7-9, with a tentative D call TRBD1 (5 bases). The V gene lost 5 bases and the J gene lost 0 bases, with 10 bases spanning the gap. Germline lookup yields CDR1 SEHNR and CDR2 FQNEAQ (reference sequence). This CDR3 has 15 amino acids. The chain's CDR3 is CASSRQGTNTGELFF. CDR3 DNA: TGTGCCAGCAGCCGGCAGGGTACGAACACCGGGGAGCTGTTTTTT. Together with reference TRBV7-9 and TRBJ2-2, the CDR3 gives the full variable domain: DTGVSQNPRHKITKRGQNVTFRCDPISEHNRLYWYRQTLGQGPEFLTYFQNEAQLEKSRLLSDRFSAERPKGSFSTLEIQRTEQGDSAMYLCASSRQGTNTGELFFGEGSRLTVL.

The rearrangement joins TRBV2 to TRBJ1-1; 11 bases are shared with TRBD1. Germline V gene sequence: CDR1 SNHLY, CDR2 FYNNEI. V dropped 7 bases and J dropped 4; count of bases not matched to a gene: 8. The length of the CDR3 is 15 residues. This CDR3 reads CASISGQGAPTEAFF. CDR3 DNA sequence: TGTGCCAGCATTTCCGGACAGGGGGCGCCCACTGAAGCTTTCTTT.